The 26 T cell receptor beta chains given below trace back to one sample, sequenced in a study of cytomegalovirus exposure and HLA in healthy donors. PCR was performed using 60 Vbeta and 13 Jbeta primers. Profiled with immunoSEQ multiplex PCR; TCRdb holds only in-frame clones, not every one. Seen here are some 130,000 clones, 75% to 85% observed once, and the top ten hold about 11%. The sequenced sample was PBMCs. The receptors were gathered from a male donor in good health and CMV-seropositive.

The chain employs TRBV7-8 and TRBJ2-7, with 8 bases fitting TRBD1. This CDR3 contains 18 residues. CDR1 and CDR2 from the germline V gene are SGHVS and FQNEAQ. The J segment lost 0 bases and the V segment lost 0 bases, leaving 10 bases of the junction unmatched. Here the CDR3 reads CASSLASRTGISSYEQYF. As DNA, the CDR3 is TGTGCCAGCAGCTTAGCGAGTAGGACAGGGATTAGCTCCTACGAGCAGTACTTC. Together with reference TRBV7-8 and TRBJ2-7, the CDR3 gives the full variable domain: GAGVSQSPRYKVAKRGQDVALRCDPISGHVSLFWYQQALGQGPEFLTYFQNEAQLDKSGLPSDRFFAERPEGSVSTLKIQRTQQEDSAVYLCASSLASRTGISSYEQYFGPGTRLTVT.

The rearrangement joins TRBV7-2 to TRBJ1-3; a weak D match, TRBD1 (6 bases). This CDR3 has 15 amino acids. V dropped 4 bases and J dropped 0 bases, with 10 bases sitting between them. In germline, CDR1 is SGHTA, CDR2 FQGNSA. In DNA, the CDR3 is TGTGCCAGCAGCTCCACAGGGAGCTCTGGAAACACCATATATTTT. Amino acid sequence: CASSSTGSSGNTIYF.

The chain employs TRBV19 and TRBJ2-7; no clear D gene. Trimming left V 6 bases short and J 1 base short, with 22 bases between. Per the germline V gene, CDR1 is LNHDA and CDR2 is SQIVND (reference sequence). The CDR3 spans 17 residues. Here the CDR3 reads CASSTTRDIYTSYEQYF. CDR3 nucleotides: TGTGCCAGTAGCACCACTCGAGACATTTACACATCCTACGAGCAGTACTTC.

The CDR3 region has the DNA TGTGCCAGCAGCTCTCAAATAGCACAGGGGCGAGGTACCACAGATACGCAGTATTTT. Amino acids: CASSSQIAQGRGTTDTQYF. The chain carries TRBV7-2 and TRBJ2-3; TRBD1 agrees at 7 bases. The CDR3 is 19 amino acids. CDR1 and CDR2 (germline): SGHTA, FQGNSA. V gave up 4 bases and J gave up 2 bases; unmatched junction bases: 18.

This chain connects TRBV7-3 to TRBJ1-5; 7 bases align to TRBD1. Germline V lookup: CDR1 SGHTA, CDR2 FQGTGA. The junction had 8 bases not matched to a gene; V was cut back by 6 bases and J by 0 bases. The CDR3 spans 16 residues. CDR3 nucleotide sequence: TGTGCCAGCAGATTCTCCGGGACAGATAGCAATCAGCCCCAGCATTTT. Translation: CASRFSGTDSNQPQHF.

The chain is built from TRBV9 and TRBJ2-7, with 7 positions matching TRBD1. The germline V gene has CDR1 SGDLS and CDR2 YYNGEE. CDR3 length equals 15 residues. With 2 bases clipped from V and 4 bases from J, the junction kept 9 bases outside the gene matches. The CDR3, as DNA: TGTGCCAGCAGCGTCGCCGGGACAGCTCCTTACGAGCAGTACTTC. Amino acids: CASSVAGTAPYEQYF. The variable domain in full, completed from reference TRBV9 and TRBJ2-7, reads DSGVTQTPKHLITATGQRVTLRCSPRSGDLSVYWYQQSLDQGLQFLIQYYNGEERAKGNILERFSAQQFPDLHSELNLSSLELGDSALYFCASSVAGTAPYEQYFGPGTRLTVT.

The CDR3 nucleotides are TGCGCCAGCACCTCAAAGGGGGGGAGTTTTACCGGGGAGCTGTTTTTT. It translates to CASTSKGGSFTGELFF. The chain couples TRBV5-1 to TRBJ2-2, with D possibly TRBD2 on 7 matching bases. This CDR3 has 16 amino acids. Per the germline V gene, CDR1 is SGHRS and CDR2 is YFSETQ. Trimming removed 6 bases at V and 5 bases at J, with 20 bases between.

This rearrangement joins TRBV19 to TRBJ1-2; 7 bases match TRBD1. Germline values: CDR1 LNHDA, CDR2 SQIVND (reference sequence). The CDR3 runs 13 residues. The V segment lost 5 bases and the J segment 7 bases; nucleotides outside the gene matches: 7. Written as DNA, the CDR3 is TGTGCCAGTAGTCCGAGGACAGGTTTTGGCTACACCTTC. As protein: CASSPRTGFGYTF.

The chain employs TRBV7-3 and TRBJ2-3; D not resolved. V lost 4 bases and J lost 2, with 4 bases in between. The CDR3 loop spans 12 amino acids. Germline loops: CDR1 SGHTA, CDR2 FQGTGA. The CDR3 spells CASSSSTDTQYF. The CDR3 DNA reads TGTGCCAGCAGCTCCTCCACAGATACGCAGTATTTT.

The rearrangement joins TRBV2 to TRBJ2-2; TRBD2 matches at 9 bases. V was pared by 8 bases and J by 5 bases, with 9 bases of the junction left unmatched. There are 15 residues in the CDR3. Looked up from germline, CDR1 is SNHLY and CDR2 is FYNNEI. The chain's CDR3 is CASRPLAGQTGELFF. The CDR3 bases are TGTGCCAGCCGTCCTCTAGCGGGACAAACCGGGGAGCTGTTTTTT.

The chain links TRBV20-1 to TRBJ2-7; 7 bases agree with TRBD1. This CDR3 has 11 residues. V dropped 3 bases and J dropped 12; count of bases not matched to a gene: 8. The germline V gene has CDR1 DFQATT and CDR2 SNEGSKA (reference sequence). The CDR3 sequence is CSASPRDRTYF. The DNA of the CDR3 is TGCAGTGCTAGTCCCCGGGACAGAACGTACTTC.

The V gene is TRBV29-1, the J gene TRBJ2-2; TRBD2 might be the D (6 bases). This CDR3 has 14 residues. Germline V gene lookup returns CDR1 SQVTM and CDR2 ANQGSEA. The V gene lost 0 bases and the J gene lost 3 bases, with 8 bases spanning the gap. The CDR3 nucleotides are TGCAGCGTTGAAGAGGGGGGTTACACCGGGGAGCTGTTTTTT. It codes for CSVEEGGYTGELFF.

This clone was detected once. The chain links TRBV28 to TRBJ1-1, with a tentative D call TRBD1 (6 bases). V lost 6 bases and J 10 bases, leaving 21 bases between the germline ends. The CDR3 has 14 amino acids. Germline V gene data show CDR1 as MDHEN and CDR2 as SYDVKM. Written as DNA, the CDR3 is TGTGCCAGCAGGGGATCCCGGGACATCTGGGGAGCTTTCTTT. Amino acid sequence: CASRGSRDIWGAFF.

The chain joins TRBV27 to TRBJ1-2; TRBD1 matches 7 bases. Germline V gene sequence: CDR1 MNHEY, CDR2 SMNVEV (reference sequence). CDR3 length: 14 residues. The V gene end was trimmed by 2 bases and the J gene end by 6 bases; junction bases not matched to a gene: 6. The CDR3 region is CASSLHRGGDGYTF. CDR3 DNA sequence: TGTGCCAGCAGTTTACACAGGGGCGGAGATGGCTACACCTTC.

The V call is TRBV5-1, the J call TRBJ1-2; D is undetermined. Germline V lookup: CDR1 SGHRS, CDR2 YFSETQ. V shed 4 bases and J shed 2 bases, with 18 bases lying between them. The CDR3 spans 16 residues. CDR3 DNA sequence: TGCGCCAGCAGCCCGTGGGAGGGAATCAGAAACTATGGCTACACCTTC. It specifies CASSPWEGIRNYGYTF. The complete variable domain, with remaining parts taken from reference TRBV5-1 and TRBJ1-2, reads KAGVTQTPRYLIKTRGQQVTLSCSPISGHRSVSWYQQTPGQGLQFLFEYFSETQRNKGNFPGRFSGRQFSNSRSEMNVSTLELGDSALYLCASSPWEGIRNYGYTFGSGTRLTVV.

This clone has a single count. The gene calls are TRBV28 and TRBJ1-1; a possible D gene is TRBD1 (6 bases). This CDR3 has 18 residues. The V and J ends lost 2 bases and 2 bases respectively, with 21 bases between them. In germline, CDR1 is MDHEN, CDR2 SYDVKM. This CDR3 is CASSLPNRVWTTNTEAFF. The CDR3 coding sequence is TGTGCCAGCAGTTTACCCAACAGGGTTTGGACAACAAACACTGAAGCTTTCTTT.

V and J are TRBV27 and TRBJ2-2; TRBD2 aligns across 12 bases. CDR1 and CDR2 from the germline V gene are MNHEY and SMNVEV (reference sequence). There are 19 residues in the CDR3. The junction had 13 bases not matched to a gene; V was cut back by 3 bases and J by 5 bases. DNA for the CDR3: TGTGCCAGCAGTTTCCGGGTGAGGGGACTAGCGGGTATGACCGGGGAGCTGTTTTTT. It translates to CASSFRVRGLAGMTGELFF.

The CDR3 sequence: CATSGNREVTEAFF. DNA of the CDR3: TGTGCCACCAGCGGAAACAGGGAAGTCACTGAAGCTTTCTTT. The chain combines TRBV15 with TRBJ1-1; TRBD1 is a possible D gene (6 bases). The V and J ends lost 5 bases and 4 bases respectively, with 14 bases between them. This CDR3 comprises 14 residues. Germline CDR1 and CDR2: LNHNV and YYDKDF (reference sequence).

CDR3 amino acids: CSATRGETQYF. The CDR3 DNA is TGCAGCGCCACCAGGGGAGAGACCCAGTACTTC. The chain employs TRBV29-1 and TRBJ2-5; D is possibly TRBD1 (6 bases). Germline CDR1 and CDR2: SQVTM and ANQGSEA. The CDR3 has 11 residues. V was pared by 7 bases and J by 4 bases, with 10 bases between.

The rearrangement uses TRBV7-4 and TRBJ2-5, with D perhaps TRBD1 (6 bases). The V end was cut by 7 bases, the J end by 11 bases, with 23 bases between. Germline CDR1 is SGHVT and CDR2 is SQSDAQ. The CDR3 is 14 amino acids. This CDR3 reads CASTLGGRVGEQYF. In nucleotides, the CDR3 is TGTGCCAGCACCCTAGGGGGTAGGGTTGGAGAGCAGTACTTC.

The gene calls are TRBV30 and TRBJ1-3; TRBD1 might be the D (5 bases). The CDR3 contains 14 residues. Germline V lookup: CDR1 GTSNPN, CDR2 SVGIG (reference sequence). V lost 8 bases and J lost 0, with 14 bases in between. CDR3 region: CAGHPQNSGNTIYF. CDR3 in DNA: TGTGCCGGACACCCGCAGAACTCTGGAAACACCATATATTTT. The variable domain in full, completed from reference TRBV30 and TRBJ1-3, reads SQTIHQWPATLVQPVGSPLSLECTVEGTSNPNLYWYRQAAGRGLQLLFYSVGIGQISSEVPQNLSASRPQDRQFILSSKKLLLSDSGFYLCAGHPQNSGNTIYFGEGSWLTVV.

V gene TRBV7-9 combines with J gene TRBJ1-1; D ambiguous. Germline V lookup: CDR1 SEHNR, CDR2 FQNEAQ (reference sequence). Trimming removed 3 bases at V and 7 bases at J, with 6 bases between. This CDR3 contains 11 residues. The CDR3 spells CASSLIGEAFF. DNA of the CDR3: TGTGCCAGCAGCTTGATCGGTGAAGCTTTCTTT.

Of note for this clone: The junction and the germline gene differ at one end; a read error may be behind it. J is TRBJ2-7 and V is TRBV5-1; 7 bases are a match to TRBD2. This CDR3 region has 12 residues. The V gene's germline CDR1 is SGHRS and CDR2 YFSETQ. The DNA for the CDR3 is TGCGCCAGCAGCCCCGGGGACTACACAGCTGACTTC. It yields the protein CASSPGDYTADF.

This clone occurred once. The chain uses TRBV30 and TRBJ1-1; unclear D gene. Germline CDR1 GTSNPN, CDR2 SVGIG (reference sequence). CDR3 size: 14 residues. The V and J ends lost 5 bases and 4 bases respectively, with 17 bases between them. The CDR3 spells CAWWGWRVGTEAFF. The CDR3 bases are TGTGCCTGGTGGGGATGGAGGGTGGGCACTGAAGCTTTCTTT. Based on the CDR3 plus reference TRBV30 and TRBJ1-1, the full variable domain is SQTIHQWPATLVQPVGSPLSLECTVEGTSNPNLYWYRQAAGRGLQLLFYSVGIGQISSEVPQNLSASRPQDRQFILSSKKLLLSDSGFYLCAWWGWRVGTEAFFGQGTRLTVV.

The V gene is TRBV7-2, the J gene TRBJ2-7; 11 nucleotides match TRBD2. The CDR3 length is 15 residues. The junction had 10 bases not matched to a gene; V was cut back by 7 bases and J by 5 bases. CDR1 is SGHTA and CDR2 is FQGNSA in the germline V gene. The CDR3 spells CASNPDSGRGNEQYF. DNA for the CDR3: TGTGCCAGCAACCCTGATAGCGGGAGGGGAAACGAGCAGTACTTC.

Comments on this clone: The junction shows a germline mismatch at one end, possibly a read error. The gene calls are TRBV10-1 and TRBJ2-3; TRBD2 matches 14 bases. This CDR3 region has 17 residues. The germline gives CDR1 WNHNN, CDR2 SYGVQD (reference sequence). CDR3 bases: TGCGCCAGCAATGAGACTAGCGGGAGGGGTCCCCCAGATACGCAGTATTTT. Protein: CASNETSGRGPPDTQYF.